This T cell receptor (delta chain) was identified in a study of gamma-delta T cells after stem cell transplantation. The CDR3 has 16 residues. Germline CDR1 reads GEAIGNYY; CDR2 reads EKD. TCRdb reran clone calling via CATT on the RT-PCR reads. The data contain 8,500 to 13,000 delta-chain clones, around 1.4% of them singletons. This clone was detected a few times. One base away lies a much larger clone, so this may be a sequencing read error. Other DNA sequences from this sample encode an identical CDR3 as well. The rearrangement joins TRDV2 to TRDJ1, with a possible D match to TRDD3 (5 bases). The source is a human donor. It is not recorded whose cells these are; they may come from a transplant donor. The sample comprised gamma-delta T cells. DNA for the CDR3: TGTGCCTGCGACACGGTGGGGAACTACTACACCGATAAACTCATCTTT. Amino acid sequence: CACDTVGNYYTDKLIF.